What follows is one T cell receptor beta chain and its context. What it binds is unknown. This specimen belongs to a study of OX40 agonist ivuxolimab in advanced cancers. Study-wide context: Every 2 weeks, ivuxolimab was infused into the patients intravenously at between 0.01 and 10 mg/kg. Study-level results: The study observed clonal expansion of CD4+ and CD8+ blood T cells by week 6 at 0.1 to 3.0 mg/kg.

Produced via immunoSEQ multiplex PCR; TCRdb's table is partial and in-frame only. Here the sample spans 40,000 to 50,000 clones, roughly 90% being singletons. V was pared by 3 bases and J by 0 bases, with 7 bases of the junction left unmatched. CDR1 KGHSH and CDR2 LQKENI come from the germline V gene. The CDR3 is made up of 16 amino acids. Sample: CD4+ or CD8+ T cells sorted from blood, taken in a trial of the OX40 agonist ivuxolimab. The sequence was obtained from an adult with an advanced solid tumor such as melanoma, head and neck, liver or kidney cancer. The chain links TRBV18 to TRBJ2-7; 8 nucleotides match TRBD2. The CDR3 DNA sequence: TGTGCCAGCTCACCCCTCGGGGGGGGGAGCTCCTACGAGCAGTACTTC. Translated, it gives CASSPLGGGSSYEQYF.